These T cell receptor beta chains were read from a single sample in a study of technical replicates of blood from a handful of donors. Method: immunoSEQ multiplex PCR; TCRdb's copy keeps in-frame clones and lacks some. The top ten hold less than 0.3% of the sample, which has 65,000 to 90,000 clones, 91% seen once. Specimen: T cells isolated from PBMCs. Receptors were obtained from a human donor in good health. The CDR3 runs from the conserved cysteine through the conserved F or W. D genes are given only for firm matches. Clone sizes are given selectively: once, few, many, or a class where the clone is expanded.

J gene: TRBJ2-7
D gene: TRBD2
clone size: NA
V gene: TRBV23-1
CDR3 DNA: TGCGCCAGCGGTAGCGGGGGGCGGGACGAGCAGTACTTC
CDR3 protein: CASGSGGRDEQYF

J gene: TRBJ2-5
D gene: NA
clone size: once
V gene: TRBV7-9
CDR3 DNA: TGTGCCCAAAGGGGAGGAGAGACCCAGTACTTC
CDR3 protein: CAQRGGETQYF

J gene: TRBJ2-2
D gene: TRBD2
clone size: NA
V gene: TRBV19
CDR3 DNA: TGTGCCAGTAGTATCGGAGCGGGAGCCTACACCGGGGAGCTGTTTTTT
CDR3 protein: CASSIGAGAYTGELFF

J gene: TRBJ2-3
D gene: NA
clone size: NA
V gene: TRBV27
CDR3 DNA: TGTGCCAGCAGTTTATCGCCCCCCTTGATGGGAGGCACAGATACGCAGTATTTT
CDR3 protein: CASSLSPPLMGGTDTQYF

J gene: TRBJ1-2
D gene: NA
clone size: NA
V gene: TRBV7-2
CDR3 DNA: TGTGCCAGCAGCTTAGACGAGGGCTATGGCTACACCTTC
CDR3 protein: CASSLDEGYGYTF

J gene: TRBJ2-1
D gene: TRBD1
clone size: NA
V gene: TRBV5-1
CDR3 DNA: TGCGCCAGCAGAGTAACCGGGACAGGGGTACATGAGCAGTTCTTC
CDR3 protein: CASRVTGTGVHEQFF

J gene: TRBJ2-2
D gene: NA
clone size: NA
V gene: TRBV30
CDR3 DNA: TGTGCCTGGTCCACCGCAGCGGGGAACACCGGGGAGCTGTTTTTT
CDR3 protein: CAWSTAAGNTGELFF

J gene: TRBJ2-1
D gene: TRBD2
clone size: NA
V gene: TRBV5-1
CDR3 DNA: TGCGCCAGCAGCCCTAGCGGGGCCCACGGGAATGAGCAGTTCTTC
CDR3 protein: CASSPSGAHGNEQFF

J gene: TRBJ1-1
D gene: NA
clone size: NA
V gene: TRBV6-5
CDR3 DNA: TGTGCCAGCAGTTACGGACAAATGGGCAAGGGCACTGAAGCTTTCTTT
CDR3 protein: CASSYGQMGKGTEAFF

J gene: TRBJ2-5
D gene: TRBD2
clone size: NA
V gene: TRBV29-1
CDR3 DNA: TGCAGCGTAGCGGGGGAAGAGACCCAGTACTTC
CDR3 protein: CSVAGEETQYF

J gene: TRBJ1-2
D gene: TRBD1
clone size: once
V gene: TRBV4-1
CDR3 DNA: TGCGCCAGCAGCCAAGATGAACAGGGGCTGCACTATGGCTACACCTTC
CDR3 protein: CASSQDEQGLHYGYTF

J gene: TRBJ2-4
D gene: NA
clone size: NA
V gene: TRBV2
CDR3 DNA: TGTGCCAGCATGGGACATCTAGCCAAAAACATTCAGTACTTC
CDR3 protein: CASMGHLAKNIQYF

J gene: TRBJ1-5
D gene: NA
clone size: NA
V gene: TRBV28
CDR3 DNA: TGTGCCAGCAGGCAGGGATGGGTTGGCAATCAGCCCCAGCATTTT
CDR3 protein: CASRQGWVGNQPQHF

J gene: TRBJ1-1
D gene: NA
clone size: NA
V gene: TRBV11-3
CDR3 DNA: TGTGCCAGCAGCTTAGATCGAGGCAGGGACGGGAGGAACACTGAAGCTTTCTTT
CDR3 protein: CASSLDRGRDGRNTEAFF

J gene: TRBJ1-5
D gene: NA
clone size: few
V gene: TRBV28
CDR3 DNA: TGTGCCAGCGATACAGGTGTCAAACCCCAGCATTTT
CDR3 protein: CASDTGVKPQHF

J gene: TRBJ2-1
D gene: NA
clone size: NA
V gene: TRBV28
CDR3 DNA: TGTGCCAGCAGTTCAAGCGGGTGGGCCTACAATGAGCAGTTCTTC
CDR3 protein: CASSSSGWAYNEQFF

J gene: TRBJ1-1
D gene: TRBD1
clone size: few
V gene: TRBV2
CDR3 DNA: TGTGCCAGCAGTGTAGACAGGGGGTCGGAAGCTTTCTTT
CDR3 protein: CASSVDRGSEAFF

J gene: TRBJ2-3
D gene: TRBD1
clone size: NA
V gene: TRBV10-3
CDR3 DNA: TGTGCCACGGCGGGACAGGGTCCAGATACGCAGTATTTT
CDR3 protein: CATAGQGPDTQYF

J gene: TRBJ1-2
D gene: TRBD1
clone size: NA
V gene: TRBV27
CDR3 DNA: TGTGCCAGCAGAGGGACAGGGAGAGGCTACACCTTC
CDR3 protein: CASRGTGRGYTF

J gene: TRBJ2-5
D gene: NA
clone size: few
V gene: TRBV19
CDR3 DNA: TGTGCCAGTAGTATCCACTCTCAAGAGACCCAGTACTTC
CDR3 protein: CASSIHSQETQYF

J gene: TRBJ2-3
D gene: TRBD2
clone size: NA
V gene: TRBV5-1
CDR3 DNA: TGCGCCAGCAGCTTTAGCGGGACCGCCACAGATACGCAGTATTTT
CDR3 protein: CASSFSGTATDTQYF

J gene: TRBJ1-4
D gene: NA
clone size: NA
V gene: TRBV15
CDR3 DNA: TGTGCCACCAGCAGAGATCAGACAGGAGGTGAAAAACTGTTTTTT
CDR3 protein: CATSRDQTGGEKLFF

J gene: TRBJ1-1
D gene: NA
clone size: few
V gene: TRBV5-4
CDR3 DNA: TGTGCCAGCAGCTTTGATAGCACTGAAGCTTTCTTT
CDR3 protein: CASSFDSTEAFF

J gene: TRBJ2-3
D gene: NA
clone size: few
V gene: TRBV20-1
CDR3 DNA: TGCAGTGCTAGGAGCCACGATACGCAGTATTTT
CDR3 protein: CSARSHDTQYF

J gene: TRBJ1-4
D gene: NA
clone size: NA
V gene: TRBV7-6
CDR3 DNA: TGTGCCAGCAGCTTAGCAGCAGGCGGGGGTGAAAAACTGTTTTTT
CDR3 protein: CASSLAAGGGEKLFF

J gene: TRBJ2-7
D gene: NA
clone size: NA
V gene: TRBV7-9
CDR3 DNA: TGTGCCAGCAGCTTAGCGCAGCTTACCCGGGGGGAGCAGTACTTC
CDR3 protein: CASSLAQLTRGEQYF

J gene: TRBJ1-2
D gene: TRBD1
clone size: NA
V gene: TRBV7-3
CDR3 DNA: TGTGCCAGCAGCTTAACATCAGGTCAGCACAGACAGGGGGGGTGGGAGGGCTACACCTTC
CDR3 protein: CASSLTSGQHRQGGWEGYTF

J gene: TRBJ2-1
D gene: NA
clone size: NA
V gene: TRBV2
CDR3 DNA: TGTGCCAGCAGCTTACTAGCTTCCTACAATGAGCAGTTCTTC
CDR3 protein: CASSLLASYNEQFF

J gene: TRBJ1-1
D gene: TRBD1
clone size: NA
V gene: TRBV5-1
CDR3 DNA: TGCGCCAGCAGCACGGGACAGCCCAACACTGAAGCTTTCTTT
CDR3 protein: CASSTGQPNTEAFF

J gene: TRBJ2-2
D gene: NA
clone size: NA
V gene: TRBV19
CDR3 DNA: TGTGCCAGTAGTATAGGGACAGCGAACACCGGGGAGCTGTTTTTT
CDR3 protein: CASSIGTANTGELFF

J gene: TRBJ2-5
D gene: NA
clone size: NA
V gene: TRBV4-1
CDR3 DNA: TGCGCCAGCAGCCAAGATAGGAGGGCTAGGGATCAAGAGACCCAGTACTTC
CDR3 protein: CASSQDRRARDQETQYF

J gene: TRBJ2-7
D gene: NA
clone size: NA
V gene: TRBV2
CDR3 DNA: TGTGCCAGCAGTCTGAAACAGAGACAGCTGAGATCCTACGAGCAGTACTTC
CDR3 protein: CASSLKQRQLRSYEQYF

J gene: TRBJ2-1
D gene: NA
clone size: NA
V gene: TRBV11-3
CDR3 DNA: TGTGCCAGCACGAGACGTATCGACAGTCTACACTATGAGCAGTTCTTC
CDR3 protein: CASTRRIDSLHYEQFF

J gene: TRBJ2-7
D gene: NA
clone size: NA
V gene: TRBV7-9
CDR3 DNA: TGTGCCAGCAGCCCCGGGACAAGCTCCTACGAGCAGTACTTC
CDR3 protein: CASSPGTSSYEQYF